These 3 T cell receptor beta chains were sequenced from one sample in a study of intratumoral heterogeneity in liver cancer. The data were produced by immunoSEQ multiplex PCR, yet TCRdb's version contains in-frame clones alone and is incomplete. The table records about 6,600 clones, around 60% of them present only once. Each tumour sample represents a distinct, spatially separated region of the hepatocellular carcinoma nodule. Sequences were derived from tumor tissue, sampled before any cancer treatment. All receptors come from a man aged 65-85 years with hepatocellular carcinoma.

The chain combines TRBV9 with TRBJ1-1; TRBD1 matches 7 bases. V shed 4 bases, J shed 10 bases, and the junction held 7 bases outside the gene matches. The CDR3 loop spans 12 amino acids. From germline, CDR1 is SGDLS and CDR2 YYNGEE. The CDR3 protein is CASSPRQGPAFF. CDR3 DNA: TGTGCCAGCAGCCCTAGACAGGGTCCAGCTTTCTTT.

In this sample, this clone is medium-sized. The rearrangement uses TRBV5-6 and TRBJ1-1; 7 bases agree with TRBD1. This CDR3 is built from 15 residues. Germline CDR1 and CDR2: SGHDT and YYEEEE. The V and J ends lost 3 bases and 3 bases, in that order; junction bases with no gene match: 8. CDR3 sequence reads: CASSWDSSVYTEAFF. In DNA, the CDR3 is TGTGCCAGCAGCTGGGACAGCAGTGTCTACACTGAAGCTTTCTTT.

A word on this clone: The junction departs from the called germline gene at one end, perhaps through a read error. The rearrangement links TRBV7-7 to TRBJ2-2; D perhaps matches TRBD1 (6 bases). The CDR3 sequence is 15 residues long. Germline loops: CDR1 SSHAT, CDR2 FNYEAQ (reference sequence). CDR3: CASSPRTANTGELFF. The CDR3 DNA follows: TGTGCTAGCAGTCCGCGGACAGCGAACACCGGGGAGCTGTTTTTT.